Following are 12 T cell receptor beta chains from one sample sequenced in a study of blood T cells in healthy people across ages. The second PCR ran about 7 to 12 cycles with a sample-barcoded 5' primer and J-beta primers. TCRdb passed the 5' RACE reads through MiXCR, listing each CDR3 protein once. The sample contains about 1.1 million distinct CDR3 sequences, roughly two fifths of which appear only once. The sequencing input was blood. The receptors derive from a man aged 18 to 30 in good health.

This clonotype was seen only a few times. CDR3: CSARPRDRVFTGELFF. The DNA of the CDR3 is TGCAGTGCTAGGCCCCGGGACAGGGTATTCACCGGGGAGCTGTTTTTT. The chain uses TRBV20-1 and TRBJ2-2; 9 nucleotides align to TRBD1. Per germline, CDR1 DFQATT and CDR2 SNEGSKA (reference sequence). With V trimmed by 3 bases and J by 4 bases, 9 bases remained unmatched. There are 16 residues in the CDR3.

The chain links TRBV27 to TRBJ2-3; D gene ambiguous. The CDR3 contains 18 residues. The germline V gene has CDR1 MNHEY and CDR2 SMNVEV (reference sequence). Deletions cut 0 bases from V and 0 bases from J, with 16 bases between. CDR3 sequence: CASSLSYLWDTSTDTQYF. The CDR3, as DNA: TGTGCCAGCAGTTTATCTTACCTCTGGGATACTAGCACAGATACGCAGTATTTT.

The table lists this clonotype with a count of one. The chain joins TRBV9 to TRBJ2-6, with a possible D match to TRBD1 (6 bases). The CDR3 contains 16 residues. Germline V gene sequence: CDR1 SGDLS, CDR2 YYNGEE. Trimming removed 7 bases at V and 4 bases at J, with 18 bases between. CDR3 sequence: CASGNRVTAGANVLTF. CDR3 coding DNA: TGTGCCAGCGGAAACAGGGTAACGGCCGGGGCCAACGTCCTGACTTTC.

The V gene is TRBV18, the J gene TRBJ1-1; D is possibly TRBD1 (5 bases). CDR1 KGHSH and CDR2 LQKENI come from the germline V gene. This CDR3 spans 14 amino acids. Trimming shortened V by 3 bases and J by 7 bases, and 15 bases separated the two germline ends. CDR3 protein: CASSPLRQSNEAFF. The CDR3 nucleotides read TGTGCCAGCTCACCCCTAAGACAGTCCAATGAAGCTTTCTTT.

The genes are TRBV14 and TRBJ1-2; 7 bases line up with TRBD1. The V and J ends lost 5 bases and 8 bases, in that order; junction bases with no gene match: 14. This CDR3 comprises 15 residues. Germline CDR1 reads SGHDN; CDR2 reads FVKESK. The CDR3 DNA sequence: TGTGCCAGCAGCACTAATGGGGGACAGTTAGAGGGCTACACCTTC. This translates into CASSTNGGQLEGYTF.

This clonotype was detected a few times. The rearrangement uses TRBV2 and TRBJ2-5, with D tentatively TRBD1 or TRBD2 (5 bases each). CDR3 length: 14 residues. Trimming took off 6 bases at V and 11 bases at J, with 22 bases between the two ends. Germline-derived CDR1 and CDR2 are SNHLY and FYNNEI. For the CDR3, the DNA is TGTGCCAGCAGCCGGGACGCCATATCCAATGAGCAGTACTTC. Translation gives CASSRDAISNEQYF.

In its sample, this clonotype was seen once. The J gene is TRBJ2-5, the V gene TRBV2; perhaps TRBD1 as D (5 bases). This CDR3 contains 15 residues. V gave up 4 bases and J gave up 1 base, with 13 bases separating them. The V gene's germline CDR1 is SNHLY and CDR2 FYNNEI. The CDR3 is CASSGETASQETQYF. The CDR3 DNA follows: TGTGCCAGCAGTGGAGAGACAGCCAGCCAAGAGACCCAGTACTTC.

The chain recombines TRBV6-6 with TRBJ1-6; no firm D call. The CDR3 has 13 amino acids. Germline CDR1 MNHNY, CDR2 SVGAGI (reference sequence). With 0 bases removed from V and 10 bases from J, the gap between germline ends came to 7 bases. The CDR3 is CASSYSLSSPLHF. The CDR3 DNA reads as TGTGCCAGCAGTTACTCCCTCTCCTCACCCCTCCACTTT.

Remarks on this clonotype: Relative to the germline gene, one junction end is altered; a read error may explain this. The gene calls are TRBV5-5 and TRBJ1-5, with D possibly TRBD1 on 6 matching bases. Germline V gene data show CDR1 as SGHKS and CDR2 as YYEKEE (reference sequence). CDR3 length equals 13 residues. In DNA form, the CDR3 reads TGTGCCAACAGCCCAGGGGTGGATCAGCCCCAGCATTTT. Translation gives CANSPGVDQPQHF.

The chain carries TRBV12-5 and TRBJ2-1; 12 bases agree with TRBD1. CDR3 length: 17 residues. Looked up from germline, CDR1 is LGHNT and CDR2 is FRNRAP. The V gene end was trimmed by 2 bases and the J gene end by 9 bases; junction bases not matched to a gene: 11. The CDR3 region is CASGLSMGQGAYFEQFF. As DNA, the CDR3 is TGTGCTAGTGGTTTGTCCATGGGACAGGGGGCTTATTTTGAGCAGTTCTTC.

This chain links TRBV2 with TRBJ1-2, with 8 bases aligning to TRBD1. This CDR3 region has 14 residues. CDR1 is SNHLY and CDR2 is FYNNEI in the germline V gene. The trim removed 11 bases at V and 6 bases at J, leaving 14 bases unmatched. In DNA, the CDR3 is TGTGCCGGCACCCATATGGACAGGGACGATGGCTACACCTTC. As protein: CAGTHMDRDDGYTF.

This chain uses TRBV4-2 with TRBJ1-6, with TRBD1 matching 7 bases. The V segment lost 6 bases and the J segment 8 bases; nucleotides outside the gene matches: 10. The CDR3 extends over 15 amino acids. The V gene's germline CDR1 is LGHNA and CDR2 YNFKEQ. In DNA form, the CDR3 reads TGTGCCAGCAGACGGGACAGCGAAACCGATTCACCCCTCCACTTT. Residues: CASRRDSETDSPLHF.